The 26 T cell receptor beta chains listed next were all sequenced from one sample in a study of OX40 agonist ivuxolimab in advanced cancers. Generated by immunoSEQ multiplex PCR, the TCRdb table keeps only in-frame clones and is missing some. This table holds approximately 89,000 clones, roughly nine tenths found once. Specimen: CD4+ or CD8+ T cells sorted from blood, collected in a trial of the OX40 agonist ivuxolimab. These receptor sequences come from an adult with an advanced solid tumor such as melanoma, head and neck, liver or kidney cancer.

V is TRBV7-3 and J is TRBJ2-2; D remains ambiguous. From germline, CDR1 is SGHTA and CDR2 FQGTGA. The CDR3 covers 12 residues. V was shortened by 5 bases and J by 6 bases, with 7 bases between the two germline ends. The CDR3 DNA follows: TGTGCCAGCAGCCCTGGGGCCGGGGAGCTGTTTTTT. It encodes CASSPGAGELFF.

The rearrangement links TRBV7-2 to TRBJ2-1; D gene unclear. The germline V and J ends were trimmed by 2 bases and 4 bases, with 9 bases remaining between them. In germline, CDR1 is SGHTA, CDR2 FQGNSA. The CDR3 has 14 amino acids. The CDR3 protein is CASSLPERYNEQFF. Written as DNA, the CDR3 is TGTGCCAGCAGCTTACCGGAAAGGTACAATGAGCAGTTCTTC. Full variable domain (missing parts from reference TRBV7-2 and TRBJ2-1): GAGVSQSPSNKVTEKGKDVELRCDPISGHTALYWYRQSLGQGLEFLIYFQGNSAPDKSGLPSDRFSAERTGGSVSTLTIQRTQQEDSAVYLCASSLPERYNEQFFGPGTRLTVL.

The rearrangement links TRBV10-1 to TRBJ2-7; TRBD1 is a possible D gene (6 bases). Germline values: CDR1 WNHNN, CDR2 SYGVQD (reference sequence). This CDR3 spans 14 amino acids. Trimming cost V 6 bases and J 2 bases, with 14 bases left between them. CDR3 protein: CASSTFGQPYEQYF. CDR3 nucleotide sequence: TGCGCCAGCAGCACTTTCGGACAGCCCTACGAGCAGTACTTC.

This clone has more than one count but fewer than ten. The genes are TRBV9 and TRBJ2-2; unclear D gene. Germline V lookup: CDR1 SGDLS, CDR2 YYNGEE. The CDR3 is 12 residues long. V was trimmed by 2 bases and J by 9 bases, leaving 8 bases between them. Written as DNA, the CDR3 is TGTGCCAGCAGCGTTATGGGGAGGGAGCTGTTTTTT. It is translated as CASSVMGRELFF.

This clone was picked up one time. The chain is built from TRBV5-1 and TRBJ2-2; the match to TRBD1 covers 7 bases. With 1 base clipped from V and 5 bases from J, the junction kept 5 bases outside the gene matches. This CDR3 region has 15 residues. Germline CDR1 SGHRS, CDR2 YFSETQ. CDR3 sequence reads: CASSLSPGQTGELFF. Written as DNA, the CDR3 is TGCGCCAGCAGCTTGTCACCGGGACAGACCGGGGAGCTGTTTTTT.

As concerns this clone: Other DNA sequences from this sample encode an identical CDR3 as well. V usage is TRBV5-1 and J usage is TRBJ2-5, with unresolved D. Germline values: CDR1 SGHRS, CDR2 YFSETQ. This CDR3 is 13 amino acids long. V was shortened by 1 base and J by 3 bases, with 7 bases between the two germline ends. The CDR3 coding sequence is TGCGCCAGCAGCTTGTTTAGTGAAGAGACCCAGTACTTC. Protein product: CASSLFSEETQYF.

The genes are TRBV2 and TRBJ2-7; D call uncertain. CDR3 length: 11 amino acids. The V end lost 8 bases, the J end lost 7 bases, and 12 bases lay between the germline ends. The V gene's germline CDR1 is SNHLY and CDR2 FYNNEI. CDR3 in DNA: TGTGCCAGCTGTCTCGGGCTGGAGCAGTACTTC. Amino acid sequence: CASCLGLEQYF. Based on the CDR3 plus reference TRBV2 and TRBJ2-7, the full variable domain is EPEVTQTPSHQVTQMGQEVILRCVPISNHLYFYWYRQILGQKVEFLVSFYNNEISEKSEIFDDQFSVERPDGSNFTLKIRSTKLEDSAMYFCASCLGLEQYFGPGTRLTVT.

A remark on this clone: The same CDR3 is also encoded by other DNA sequences in this sample. The chain recombines TRBV28 with TRBJ2-1; 8 bases are a match to TRBD1. From germline, CDR1 is MDHEN and CDR2 SYDVKM. This CDR3 has 12 residues. J gave up 10 bases and V 4 bases, and 3 bases lay outside the gene matches. The CDR3 sequence is CASSSGGREQFF. The CDR3 region has the DNA TGTGCCAGCAGTTCAGGGGGCCGGGAGCAGTTCTTC.

The V and J genes are TRBV7-8 and TRBJ1-5; D may be TRBD1 (5 bases). The CDR3 sequence is 16 residues long. V shed 7 bases and J shed 2 bases, with 18 bases lying between them. The germline V gene has CDR1 SGHVS and CDR2 FQNEAQ. CDR3 loop: CASNGYQGIGNQPQHF. Written as DNA, the CDR3 is TGTGCCAGCAACGGATATCAGGGAATTGGCAATCAGCCCCAGCATTTT.

This clone appeared a single time. This chain uses TRBV10-3 with TRBJ1-4; D may be TRBD1 (5 bases). V was clipped by 6 bases and J by 7 bases, with 15 bases between them. The CDR3 spans 14 residues. Germline V gives CDR1 ENHRY, CDR2 SYGVKD. CDR3 loop: CAIRRDDVSEKLFF. The CDR3, as DNA: TGTGCCATCAGGCGGGACGATGTCTCTGAAAAACTGTTTTTT.

The rearrangement uses TRBV7-9 and TRBJ1-6, with TRBD1 matching over 7 bases. CDR3 length: 15 amino acids. V shed 5 bases and J 8 bases; nucleotides not matched to a gene: 9. The germline V gene has CDR1 SEHNR and CDR2 FQNEAQ (reference sequence). In DNA, the CDR3 is TGTGCCAGCAGCCCATACCGGGACAGAGATTCACCCCTCCACTTT. Amino acids: CASSPYRDRDSPLHF.

About this clone itself: This specimen includes other DNA sequences encoding the same CDR3. The chain combines TRBV15 with TRBJ1-5; D not resolved. Germline values: CDR1 LNHNV, CDR2 YYDKDF (reference sequence). V lost 0 bases, J lost 3 bases, and 0 bases lay in between. The CDR3 is 12 residues long. CDR3 protein: CATSRDNQPQHF. In nucleotides, the CDR3 is TGTGCCACCAGCAGAGACAATCAGCCCCAGCATTTT.

The chain carries TRBV7-2 and TRBJ2-2, with a tentative D call TRBD2 (5 bases). The CDR3 length is 13 residues. Germline values: CDR1 SGHTA, CDR2 FQGNSA. V gave up 5 bases and J gave up 5 bases, with 9 bases separating them. CDR3 sequence: CASSTQRTGELFF. CDR3 DNA: TGTGCCAGCAGCACCCAGCGGACCGGGGAGCTGTTTTTT. Full variable domain (outside the CDR3, taken from reference TRBV7-2 and TRBJ2-2): GAGVSQSPSNKVTEKGKDVELRCDPISGHTALYWYRQSLGQGLEFLIYFQGNSAPDKSGLPSDRFSAERTGGSVSTLTIQRTQQEDSAVYLCASSTQRTGELFFGEGSRLTVL.

J is TRBJ2-3 and V is TRBV6-1, with TRBD1 matching 7 bases. V gave up 6 bases and J gave up 5 bases; unmatched junction bases: 8. Looked up from germline, CDR1 is MNHNS and CDR2 is SASEGT. The CDR3 runs to 14 residues. The CDR3 nucleotides are TGTGCCAGCAGCGTGACAGGGCATGGAGATACGCAGTATTTT. It translates to CASSVTGHGDTQYF.

The V call is TRBV6-6, the J call TRBJ2-7, with TRBD2 matching over 8 bases. This CDR3 has 15 amino acids. J gave up 4 bases and V 9 bases, and 14 bases lay outside the gene matches. In germline, CDR1 is MNHNY, CDR2 SVGAGI (reference sequence). The CDR3 is CASQRRGAKRYEQYF. The CDR3 nucleotides read TGTGCCAGTCAAAGGCGGGGGGCAAAAAGGTACGAGCAGTACTTC.

This clone has only a few counts. The rearrangement uses TRBV7-9 and TRBJ2-3, with TRBD1 as a possible D gene (6 bases). V was cut by 6 bases and J by 6 bases, with 13 bases left in between. The CDR3 length is 13 residues. Germline V gene data show CDR1 as SEHNR and CDR2 as FQNEAQ (reference sequence). CDR3 amino acids: CASRKTGTDTQYF. CDR3 coding DNA: TGTGCCAGCAGGAAAACAGGGACGGATACGCAGTATTTT.

This clone was recorded only once. This chain joins TRBV14 and TRBJ1-2; D is undetermined. Germline CDR1 SGHDN, CDR2 FVKESK. This CDR3 comprises 15 residues. V lost 0 bases to trimming and J lost 0 bases, with 8 bases between them. CDR3 region: CASSQDLATNYGYTF. The CDR3 DNA is TGTGCCAGCAGCCAAGATCTGGCCACTAACTATGGCTACACCTTC.

CDR3 region: CASSEVRSGNEKLFF. Here the CDR3 DNA reads TGTGCCAGCAGTGAGGTCCGGAGTGGAAATGAAAAACTGTTTTTT. The rearrangement uses TRBV2 and TRBJ1-4; D is ambiguous. Trimming took 3 bases from V and 5 from J, leaving 13 bases between them. Per germline, CDR1 SNHLY and CDR2 FYNNEI. CDR3 length equals 15 residues.

This clone has a single count. The chain couples TRBV28 to TRBJ1-6, with D unclear. This CDR3 is 12 amino acids long. Trimming left V 6 bases short and J 9 bases short, with 9 bases between. Per the germline V gene, CDR1 is MDHEN and CDR2 is SYDVKM. The CDR3 DNA sequence: TGTGCCAGCAGCCTGGTTACTTCACCCCTCCACTTT. As protein: CASSLVTSPLHF.

The chain joins TRBV10-3 to TRBJ1-2; 8 bases are a match to TRBD1. CDR3 length: 13 amino acids. Trimming removed 2 bases from V and 6 bases from J; junction bases left unmatched: 2. CDR1 and CDR2 from the germline V gene are ENHRY and SYGVKD. Here the CDR3 reads CAISEPDRDGYTF. The CDR3 nucleotides read TGTGCCATCAGTGAGCCGGACAGGGATGGCTACACCTTC.

J is TRBJ2-7 and V is TRBV19; D perhaps matches TRBD1 (5 bases). CDR1 is LNHDA, CDR2 SQIVND, per germline (reference sequence). The V and J ends lost 7 bases and 4 bases respectively, with 14 bases between them. The CDR3 length is 13 residues. The CDR3 DNA reads TGTGCCAGTAAGGGGCTTTGGGATTACGAGCAGTACTTC. It specifies CASKGLWDYEQYF.

The V gene is TRBV7-6, the J gene TRBJ1-4; D is undetermined. Deletions cut 3 bases from V and 0 bases from J, with 11 bases between. The CDR3 is made up of 16 amino acids. In germline, CDR1 is SGHVS, CDR2 FNYEAQ. The CDR3, as DNA: TGTGCCAGCAGCTTGGTTCCCGGTGCAACTAATGAAAAACTGTTTTTT. Its protein is CASSLVPGATNEKLFF.

The V and J genes are TRBV7-9 and TRBJ2-7; tentatively, D is TRBD2 (5 bases). Germline values: CDR1 SEHNR, CDR2 FQNEAQ (reference sequence). Trimming took 2 bases from V and 1 from J, leaving 6 bases between them. CDR3 length: 13 residues. The CDR3 sequence is CASSLRGSYEQYF. In nucleotides, the CDR3 is TGTGCCAGCAGCTTAAGAGGGTCCTACGAGCAGTACTTC.

V usage is TRBV5-4 and J usage is TRBJ1-4; a weak D match, TRBD1 (6 bases). V was shortened by 3 bases and J by 0 bases, with 6 bases between the two germline ends. Germline lookup yields CDR1 SGHNT and CDR2 YYREEE (reference sequence). The CDR3 is 14 residues long. In DNA form, the CDR3 reads TGTGCCAGCAGCTCAGGGGCAACTAATGAAAAACTGTTTTTT. Translating it yields CASSSGATNEKLFF.

The chain uses TRBV5-1 and TRBJ2-7, with D maybe TRBD1 (5 bases). With 4 bases removed from V and 7 bases from J, the gap between germline ends came to 21 bases. Germline CDR1 and CDR2: SGHRS and YFSETQ. The length of the CDR3 is 15 residues. This CDR3 reads CASSLGVDLLGEQYF. The CDR3 DNA is TGCGCCAGCAGCCTAGGGGTGGACCTCCTGGGGGAGCAGTACTTC.

The genes are TRBV2 and TRBJ1-5, with a weak D call TRBD1 (5 bases). Per the germline V gene, CDR1 is SNHLY and CDR2 is FYNNEI. This CDR3 has 13 amino acids. Trimming left V 7 bases short and J 2 bases short, with 9 bases between. The CDR3 protein is CASKPGGNQPQHF. CDR3 DNA: TGTGCCAGCAAACCGGGGGGCAATCAGCCCCAGCATTTT. Full variable domain (outside the CDR3, taken from reference TRBV2 and TRBJ1-5): EPEVTQTPSHQVTQMGQEVILRCVPISNHLYFYWYRQILGQKVEFLVSFYNNEISEKSEIFDDQFSVERPDGSNFTLKIRSTKLEDSAMYFCASKPGGNQPQHFGDGTRLSIL.